This TCR beta chain stems from a study of blood T cell repertoires in COVID-19 (dated by TCRdb to the early 2020s). Regarding the research as a whole: Samples covering the acute and convalescent phases of COVID-19 were provided by collaborators in the United States, Italy and Spain. The material from the prospective study consisted of cDNA or gDNA derived from T cells, B-cell-depleted T cells, or PBMCs. Subjects who had been exposed to COVID-19, were actively infected with it, or had recovered from it provided the deeply sampled blood TCRbeta repertoires that made up the dataset. The repertoires were released in a freely available public database intended as a resource for research on the immune response to SARS-CoV-2. The samples were drawn from two sources: the first 160 participants of the ongoing ImmuneRACE study, and some 1,300 subjects contributed by 6 global collaborators. Sample metadata almost always included a de-identified subject ID, COVID-19 status, age in years and sex. Where available, HLA class I and class II types were taken from metadata supplied by the sample provider and were not determined by assay-based typing.

The immunoSEQ Assay, a bias-controlled multiplex PCR, was used to amplify TCRbeta CDR3 regions from genomic DNA. Under the source paper's analysis protocol: Within the assay, amplification of reference gene primers was used to estimate how many nucleated cells each sample contained. To quantify the absolute abundance of each unique TCRbeta CDR3 rearrangement, sequence reads were collapsed and filtered. For each sample, productive Simpson clonality was calculated as the square root of Simpson's diversity index over productive rearrangements. TCRdb carries this immuneACCESS record with in-frame sequences only. Its versions omit some clonotypes, under half of them owing to an unresolved V gene in the studies checked, with the rest unexplained. V and J calls and clone size are those listed in that table; D and trimming were worked out from the DNA. Counted in this sample were tens of thousands of clones; 82% of them appeared once. The ten largest account for around 20% of the sample.

The CDR3 measures 17 amino acids from cysteine to phenylalanine. The CDR3 DNA has 51 bases and is translated from base 1. The germline V gene encodes CDR1 SEHNR and CDR2 FQNEAQ (reference sequence). Compared with germline, V lacks 1 base and J lacks 1 base; bases without a gene match: 7. General study outcomes and caveats: How much clinical and demographic metadata was included differed by source and by participant, and the metadata was provided uncurated.

The collaborating institutions used their own protocols to collect whole blood in K2EDTA tubes. For TCRbeta analysis, collaborator samples were shipped as frozen whole blood, as isolated PBMCs, or as DNA extracted from either sample type. A word on this clone: There is no known antigen for this receptor. No quality values exist for individual bases; no much larger clone is one base distant.

Recombination joined TRBV7-9 with TRBJ2-5; 9 middle bases align to TRBD1. The sequence was collected from a human donor in a cohort sampled during active COVID-19. The sample was peripheral blood. The DNA is as follows: TGTGCCAGCAGCTTAGGGGGACAGGGTGGGTTCCAAGAGACCCAGTACTTC. This encodes CASSLGGQGGFQETQYF. The full variable domain, with segments outside the CDR3 supplied by the reference TRBV7-9 and TRBJ2-5 proteins, appears as DTGVSQNPRHKITKRGQNVTFRCDPISEHNRLYWYRQTLGQGPEFLTYFQNEAQLEKSRLLSDRFSAERPKGSFSTLEIQRTEQGDSAMYLCASSLGGQGGFQETQYFGPGTRLLVL.